There are a few counts of the clone carrying this T cell receptor (beta chain). Its antigen is not identified. This sample stems from a study of T cell repertoires in cytomegalovirus infection. Whole-study context: Shared public TCR beta signatures pointed to both CMV infection and a matching HLA type.

General study results and limits: HLA-C-restricted TCR beta clonotypes specific for CMV led the ex vivo response.

TCRdb independently ran MiXCR on the reads; one entry per CDR3 protein. Found here are more than 400,000 distinct CDR3 sequences, less than 30% of them singletons; the top ten hold roughly 13%. This CDR3 comprises 16 residues. In germline, CDR1 is MNHEY, CDR2 SVGEGT. V gave up 5 bases and J gave up 5 bases, with 18 bases separating them. The specimen was PBMCs. The TCR sequence derives from a human donor in good health (CMV status not recorded). Some clones in this sample may be carry-over from other donors' samples. The rearrangement joins TRBV6-2 or TRBV6-3 to TRBJ2-2, with D perhaps TRBD2 (7 bases). CDR3 sequence reads: CASSKRGGGSTGELFF. The CDR3 DNA is TGTGCCAGCAGTAAGCGCGGCGGGGGCTCAACCGGGGAGCTGTTTTTT.